Listed here are 5 T cell receptor beta chains from one sample, sequenced in a study of T cells in Graves' hyperthyroidism and ophthalmopathy. RNA transcripts yielded amplified TCR beta CDR3 regions. The HTBI primer set served for first-round RT-PCR of the TCR CDR3. TCRdb re-called the multiplex PCR reads with MiXCR, one entry per CDR3 protein. The sample yields a few hundred thousand distinct CDR3 sequences, less than 25% seen once. Sequenced material: blood. The source of these receptors is a young man with Graves' hyperthyroidism.

This clonotype has only a few counts. This chain joins TRBV7-6 and TRBJ2-5, with TRBD2 matching over 12 bases. Trimming took 6 bases from V and 2 from J; bases not matched to a gene: 7. CDR1 SGHVS and CDR2 FNYEAQ come from the germline V gene. The CDR3 is 16 amino acids. The CDR3 spells CASRAGTSGPQETQYF. The CDR3 nucleotides read TGTGCCAGCAGAGCCGGGACTAGCGGGCCTCAAGAGACCCAGTACTTC.

This clonotype was counted only a few times. The gene calls are TRBV19 and TRBJ1-2, with unresolved D. Germline loops: CDR1 LNHDA, CDR2 SQIVND (reference sequence). The CDR3 extends over 12 amino acids. V was trimmed by 2 bases and J by 5 bases, leaving 6 bases between them. This CDR3 reads CASSIRGYGYTF. The CDR3 nucleotides read TGTGCCAGTAGTATACGTGGATATGGCTACACCTTC. Full variable domain (missing parts from reference TRBV19 and TRBJ1-2): DGGITQSPKYLFRKEGQNVTLSCEQNLNHDAMYWYRQDPGQGLRLIYYSQIVNDFQKGDIAEGYSVSREKKESFPLTVTSAQKNPTAFYLCASSIRGYGYTFGSGTRLTVV.

Notes on this clonotype: This could be a read error, since a much larger clone is one nucleotide away. This chain joins TRBV29-1 and TRBJ1-2; 7 nucleotides agree with TRBD1. CDR1 and CDR2 from the germline V gene are SQVTM and ANQGSEA. This CDR3 contains 11 residues. CDR3 loop: CSASGGGGYSF. The CDR3 DNA reads TGCAGCGCTTCAGGGGGGGGTGGCTACAGCTTC.

This clonotype was recorded a few times. This chain uses TRBV6-2 or TRBV6-3 with TRBJ2-7; TRBD1 aligns across 9 bases. Unmatched junction bases numbered 8, after V lost 8 bases and J lost 3 bases. The length of the CDR3 is 14 residues. Germline CDR1 and CDR2: MNHEY and SVGEGT. The chain's CDR3 is CASAQGTGIYEQYF. CDR3 sequence (DNA): TGTGCCAGCGCCCAGGGGACAGGGATCTACGAGCAGTACTTC.

The rearrangement links TRBV27 to TRBJ2-7, with D possibly TRBD1 on 5 matching bases. CDR3 length equals 15 residues. Germline V gives CDR1 MNHEY, CDR2 SMNVEV (reference sequence). Trimming removed 2 bases from V and 3 bases from J, with 14 bases in between. CDR3 region: CASSLGAVRHYEQYF. DNA of the CDR3: TGTGCCAGCAGTTTAGGGGCCGTCAGACACTACGAGCAGTACTTC.